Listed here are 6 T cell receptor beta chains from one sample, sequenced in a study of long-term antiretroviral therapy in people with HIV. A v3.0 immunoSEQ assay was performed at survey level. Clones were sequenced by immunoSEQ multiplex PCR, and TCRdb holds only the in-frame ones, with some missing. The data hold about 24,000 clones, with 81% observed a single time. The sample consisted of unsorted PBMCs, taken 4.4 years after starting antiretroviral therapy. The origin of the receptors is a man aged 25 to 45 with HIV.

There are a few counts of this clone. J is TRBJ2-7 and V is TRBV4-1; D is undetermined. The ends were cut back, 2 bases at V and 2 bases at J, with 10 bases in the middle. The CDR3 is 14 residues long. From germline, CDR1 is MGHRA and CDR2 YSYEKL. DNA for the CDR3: TGCGCCAGCAGCCAATCCTCTAGACCCTACGAGCAGTACTTC. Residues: CASSQSSRPYEQYF.

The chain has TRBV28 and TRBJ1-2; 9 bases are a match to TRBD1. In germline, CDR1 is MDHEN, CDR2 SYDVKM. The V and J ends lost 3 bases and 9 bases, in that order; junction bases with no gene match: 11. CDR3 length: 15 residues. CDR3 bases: TGTGCCAGCAGTTTTTGGAGTCCGGGACAGGGCCGCTACACCTTC. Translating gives CASSFWSPGQGRYTF.

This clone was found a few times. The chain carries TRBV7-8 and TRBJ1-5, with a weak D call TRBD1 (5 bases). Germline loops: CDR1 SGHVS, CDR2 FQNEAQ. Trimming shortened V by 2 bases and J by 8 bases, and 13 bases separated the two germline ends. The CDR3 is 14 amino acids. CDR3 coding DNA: TGTGCCAGCAGCTTAACGAAGGGGTTCAAGCCCCAGCATTTT. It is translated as CASSLTKGFKPQHF.

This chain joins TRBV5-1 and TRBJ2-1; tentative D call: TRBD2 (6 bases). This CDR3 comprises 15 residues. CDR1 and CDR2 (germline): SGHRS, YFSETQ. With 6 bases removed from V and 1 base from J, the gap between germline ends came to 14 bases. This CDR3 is CASTVTRGSYNEQFF. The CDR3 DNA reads TGCGCCAGCACCGTCACGCGGGGATCCTACAATGAGCAGTTCTTC.

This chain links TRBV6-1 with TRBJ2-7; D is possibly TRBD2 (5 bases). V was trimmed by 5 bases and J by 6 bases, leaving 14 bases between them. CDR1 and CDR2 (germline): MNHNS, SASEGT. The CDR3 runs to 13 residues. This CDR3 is CASSRQSAGEQYF. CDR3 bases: TGTGCCAGCAGTCGGCAGAGCGCGGGCGAGCAGTACTTC.

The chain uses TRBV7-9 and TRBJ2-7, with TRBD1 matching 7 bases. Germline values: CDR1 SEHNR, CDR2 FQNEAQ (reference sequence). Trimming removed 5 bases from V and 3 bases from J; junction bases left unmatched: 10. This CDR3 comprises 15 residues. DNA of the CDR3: TGTGCCAGCAGCGCACGGACAGGCATGATCTACGAGCAGTACTTC. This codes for CASSARTGMIYEQYF.